The T cell receptor beta chain under discussion was sequenced for a study of shared clonotypes between healthy human individuals. About the research overall: CD4 naive and memory got three plates each, CD8 naive two, CD8 memory one.

Study results and caveats: Naive CD4 clonotypes overlapped across a handful of donors at about 5%.

The healthy adult donors were HIV-negative and reported no recent acute infections or vaccinations. CD45RA+ naive and CD45RA-negative memory subsets were separated from CD4+ cells. This clone was seen once. Antigen: not known. Germline values: CDR1 MGHRA, CDR2 YSYEKL. With 0 bases removed from V and 2 bases from J, the gap between germline ends came to 13 bases. The CDR3 is 16 amino acids. The table came from immunoSEQ multiplex PCR; TCRdb's copy has only in-frame clones and leaves some out. The sample records 1.6 million or so clones, about 96% being singletons. V and J are TRBV4-1 and TRBJ1-2; a weak D match, TRBD1 (6 bases). The sequenced sample was naive CD4+ T cells sorted from blood. Subset defined: CD45RA+ positively selected. The receptor's source is a young man in good health. The CDR3 DNA sequence: TGCGCCAGCAGCCAAGATAGTCCGCAGGGGAACTATGGCTACACCTTC. Protein sequence: CASSQDSPQGNYGYTF.